This TCR beta chain appears in the sequencing data of a study of Graves' ophthalmopathy and Graves' hyperthyroidism. Germline V gene lookup returns CDR1 ENHRY and CDR2 SYGVKD. V was pared by 1 base and J by 6 bases, with 3 bases of the junction left unmatched. This CDR3 spans 15 amino acids. The study amplified TCR beta CDR3 regions using RNA transcripts. Second-round multiplex PCR followed a first-round RT-PCR using HTBI primers. MiXCR was run by TCRdb on the multiplex PCR reads, yielding one entry per CDR3 protein. The sample shows 650,000 to 800,000 distinct CDR3 sequences, about 41% of them seen only once.

Source material: peripheral blood. The TCR sequence derives from an adult man with Graves' ophthalmopathy. This chain uses TRBV10-3 with TRBJ1-6; 7 bases match TRBD1. CDR3 protein: CAISEFGDSNSPLHF. In DNA form, the CDR3 reads TGTGCCATCAGTGAGTTCGGGGACAGTAATTCACCCCTCCACTTT.